This T cell receptor (beta chain) was recovered during a study of cytomegalovirus exposure and HLA in healthy donors. As concerns this clone: Antigen: not known.

Study-wide results and limits: Researchers reportedly found TCR beta sequences accurately predicted most subjects' HLA-A and HLA-B alleles. Most observed TCR sequences were rare, whereas some public TCRs were detected in many donors. TCR association rates varied by HLA locus in a later analysis, with DRB1 highest and HLA-C lowest.

The PCR ran on 60 Vbeta and 13 Jbeta primers. This table comes from immunoSEQ multiplex PCR, and its TCRdb copy is limited to in-frame clones, with some not included. The sample shows roughly 100,000 clones, 75% of them seen only once. This receptor was identified in a man aged 35 to 55 in good health and CMV-seronegative. The sample was PBMCs.

CDR3 amino acids: CASSPQDREGLEQYF. CDR3 bases: TGTGCCAGCAGTCCACAGGACAGGGAAGGTCTCGAGCAGTATTTT. The rearrangement joins TRBV2 to TRBJ2-3; 8 nucleotides agree with TRBD1. Germline trimming cut 5 bases from V and 11 bases from J; bases unmatched to any gene: 15. Germline V CDR1 and CDR2: SNHLY, FYNNEI. CDR3 length: 15 residues.